A selection of T cell receptor beta chains follows, all from one sample in a study of T cell repertoires in cytomegalovirus infection. One entry per CDR3 protein, called by TCRdb with MiXCR from the reads. The sample comprises 200,000 to 300,000 distinct CDR3 sequences, 9.1% of which are singletons, and over 12% rests with the top ten. What was sequenced was PBMCs. Receptors originate from a human donor in good health (CMV status not recorded). Some clones in this sample may be carry-over from other donors' samples. Each CDR3 is given with its conserved first and last residue. The D gene is left open where the match is weak. A row's size may be missing; if present it is once, few, many or a size class.

j_gene: TRBJ2-4
v_gene: TRBV12-5
abundance: many
d_gene: -
CDR3aa: CASADQVRSGNIQYF
CDR3nt: TGTGCTAGTGCAGACCAGGTTCGTTCAGGGAACATTCAGTACTTC

j_gene: TRBJ1-1
v_gene: TRBV14
abundance: -
d_gene: -
CDR3aa: CASSRAGQGYTEAFF
CDR3nt: TGTGCCAGCAGCCGGGCGGGGCAGGGTTACACTGAAGCTTTCTTT

j_gene: TRBJ1-5
v_gene: TRBV7-2
abundance: -
d_gene: -
CDR3aa: CASSLDGRGNQPQHF
CDR3nt: TGTGCCAGCAGCTTAGACGGGAGAGGCAATCAGCCCCAGCATTTT

j_gene: TRBJ1-1
v_gene: TRBV6-2/TRBV6-3
abundance: -
d_gene: -
CDR3aa: CASSITSWNTEAFF
CDR3nt: TGTGCCAGCAGCATAACAAGTTGGAACACTGAAGCTTTCTTT

j_gene: TRBJ2-3
v_gene: TRBV29-1
abundance: -
d_gene: -
CDR3aa: CSVRPAGKDTQYF
CDR3nt: TGCAGCGTCAGGCCGGCCGGGAAAGATACGCAGTATTTT

j_gene: TRBJ2-2
v_gene: TRBV28
abundance: -
d_gene: -
CDR3aa: CASSLNFPGELFF
CDR3nt: TGTGCCAGCAGTTTAAATTTCCCCGGGGAGCTGTTTTTT

j_gene: TRBJ1-2
v_gene: TRBV7-9
abundance: many
d_gene: -
CDR3aa: CASSDALEGYTF
CDR3nt: TGTGCCAGCAGCGACGCCCTGGAGGGCTACACCTTC

j_gene: TRBJ2-7
v_gene: TRBV5-1
abundance: few
d_gene: -
CDR3aa: CASSPTGQLSSYEQYF
CDR3nt: TGCGCCAGCAGCCCCACGGGGCAGCTCAGCTCCTACGAGCAGTACTTC

j_gene: TRBJ2-5
v_gene: TRBV7-2
abundance: many
d_gene: -
CDR3aa: CASSLYSGTQETQYF
CDR3nt: TGTGCCAGCAGCTTATACAGCGGAACCCAAGAGACCCAGTACTTC

j_gene: TRBJ2-7
v_gene: TRBV6-2/TRBV6-3
abundance: many
d_gene: -
CDR3aa: CASKDRAGGSYEQYF
CDR3nt: TGTGCCAGCAAGGACCGGGCAGGCGGATCCTACGAGCAGTACTTC

j_gene: TRBJ1-2
v_gene: TRBV20-1
abundance: few
d_gene: TRBD1
CDR3aa: CSAVQGNYGYTF
CDR3nt: TGCAGTGCTGTACAGGGGAACTATGGCTACACCTTC

j_gene: TRBJ1-1
v_gene: TRBV12-3/TRBV12-4
abundance: many
d_gene: -
CDR3aa: CASSLLRNTEAFF
CDR3nt: TGTGCCAGCAGCTTACTCAGGAACACTGAAGCTTTCTTT

j_gene: TRBJ2-1
v_gene: TRBV7-2
abundance: many
d_gene: TRBD2
CDR3aa: CASSLAPGGSSYNEQFF
CDR3nt: TGTGCCAGCAGCTTAGCGCCGGGCGGGAGCTCCTACAATGAGCAGTTCTTC

j_gene: TRBJ1-1
v_gene: TRBV7-2
abundance: many
d_gene: -
CDR3aa: CASSSLDRGLEAFF
CDR3nt: TGTGCCAGCAGCTCCTTAGACCGCGGCCTTGAAGCTTTCTTT

j_gene: TRBJ2-3
v_gene: TRBV28
abundance: many
d_gene: TRBD1
CDR3aa: CASSVPGQGTDTQYF
CDR3nt: TGTGCCAGCAGTGTACCGGGACAGGGCACAGATACGCAGTATTTT

j_gene: TRBJ1-5
v_gene: TRBV6-2/TRBV6-3
abundance: many
d_gene: -
CDR3aa: CASSYGVQPQHF
CDR3nt: TGTGCCAGCAGTTACGGTGTTCAGCCCCAGCATTTT

j_gene: TRBJ1-1
v_gene: TRBV28
abundance: many
d_gene: -
CDR3aa: CASSLKGYGAFF
CDR3nt: TGTGCCAGCAGTTTGAAGGGGTATGGAGCTTTCTTT

j_gene: TRBJ2-7
v_gene: TRBV2
abundance: -
d_gene: TRBD2
CDR3aa: CARAEAGSYEQYF
CDR3nt: TGTGCCAGGGCGGAAGCGGGGTCTTACGAGCAGTACTTC

j_gene: TRBJ2-1
v_gene: TRBV11-3
abundance: many
d_gene: TRBD2
CDR3aa: CASSHSGGARNEQFF
CDR3nt: TGTGCCAGCAGCCATAGCGGGGGGGCGCGCAATGAGCAGTTCTTC

j_gene: TRBJ2-1
v_gene: TRBV7-8
abundance: many
d_gene: TRBD1
CDR3aa: CASSSTGDRYNEQFF
CDR3nt: TGTGCCAGCAGCTCGACAGGGGACCGGTACAATGAGCAGTTCTTC

j_gene: TRBJ2-7
v_gene: TRBV6-5
abundance: -
d_gene: -
CDR3aa: CASSSSVLGSYEQYF
CDR3nt: TGTGCCAGCAGTTCTAGCGTTCTGGGATCTTACGAGCAGTACTTC

j_gene: TRBJ1-6
v_gene: TRBV7-6
abundance: many
d_gene: -
CDR3aa: CASSSSASQGSPLHF
CDR3nt: TGTGCCAGCAGCAGCAGCGCATCCCAAGGATCACCCCTCCACTTT

j_gene: TRBJ1-1
v_gene: TRBV29-1
abundance: -
d_gene: -
CDR3aa: CSGGRANTEAFF
CDR3nt: TGCAGCGGGGGACGGGCGAACACTGAAGCTTTCTTT

j_gene: TRBJ1-6
v_gene: TRBV12-5
abundance: many
d_gene: -
CDR3aa: CASGLEHNSPLHF
CDR3nt: TGTGCTAGTGGTTTGGAGCATAATTCACCCCTCCACTTT

j_gene: TRBJ1-2
v_gene: TRBV7-2
abundance: many
d_gene: -
CDR3aa: CASSLGQDYGYTF
CDR3nt: TGTGCCAGCAGCTTAGGACAAGACTATGGCTACACCTTC

j_gene: TRBJ1-1
v_gene: TRBV14
abundance: many
d_gene: -
CDR3aa: CASSQALNTEAFF
CDR3nt: TGTGCCAGCAGCCAAGCCTTGAACACTGAAGCTTTCTTT

j_gene: TRBJ2-3
v_gene: TRBV7-2
abundance: many
d_gene: TRBD1
CDR3aa: CASSSDGQGTDTQYF
CDR3nt: TGTGCCAGCAGCTCCGATGGACAGGGGACAGATACGCAGTATTTT

j_gene: TRBJ2-3
v_gene: TRBV18
abundance: few
d_gene: TRBD2
CDR3aa: CASSPPSSGGTDTQYF
CDR3nt: TGTGCCAGCTCACCACCGTCTAGCGGGGGCACAGATACGCAGTATTTT

j_gene: TRBJ1-1
v_gene: TRBV7-2
abundance: -
d_gene: -
CDR3aa: CASSRQVPELGTEAFF
CDR3nt: TGTGCCAGCAGCCGACAGGTTCCTGAATTAGGCACTGAAGCTTTCTTT

j_gene: TRBJ1-5
v_gene: TRBV28
abundance: many
d_gene: -
CDR3aa: CASSLEGTGIEAGQPQHF
CDR3nt: TGTGCCAGCAGTTTAGAGGGAACAGGGATTGAGGCCGGTCAGCCCCAGCATTTT

j_gene: TRBJ2-5
v_gene: TRBV10-2
abundance: many
d_gene: TRBD1
CDR3aa: CASSAGQGARAGQYF
CDR3nt: TGCGCCAGCAGTGCAGGACAGGGGGCAAGGGCAGGCCAGTACTTC

j_gene: TRBJ2-3
v_gene: TRBV11-2
abundance: -
d_gene: TRBD2
CDR3aa: CASSLTTSGIVDTQYF
CDR3nt: TGTGCCAGCAGCTTGACGACTAGCGGGATAGTAGATACGCAGTATTTT

j_gene: TRBJ1-4
v_gene: TRBV11-2
abundance: few
d_gene: TRBD1
CDR3aa: CASSSSGTENEKLFF
CDR3nt: TGTGCCAGCAGTTCCTCCGGGACAGAGAATGAAAAACTGTTTTTT

j_gene: TRBJ2-5
v_gene: TRBV7-2
abundance: -
d_gene: -
CDR3aa: CASSLAPQAPGAQYF
CDR3nt: TGTGCCAGCAGCTTAGCCCCACAGGCCCCAGGGGCCCAGTACTTC